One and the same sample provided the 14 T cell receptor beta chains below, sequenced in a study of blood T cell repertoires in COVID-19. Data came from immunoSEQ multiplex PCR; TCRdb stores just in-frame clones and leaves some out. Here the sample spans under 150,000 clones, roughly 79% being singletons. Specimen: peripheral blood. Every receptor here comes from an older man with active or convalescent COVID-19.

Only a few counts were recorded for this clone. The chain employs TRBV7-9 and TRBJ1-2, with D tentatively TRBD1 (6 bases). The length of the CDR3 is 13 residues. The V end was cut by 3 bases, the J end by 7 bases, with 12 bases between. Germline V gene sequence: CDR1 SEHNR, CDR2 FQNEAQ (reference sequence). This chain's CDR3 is CASSFTQGGGYTF. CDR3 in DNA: TGTGCCAGCAGCTTCACACAGGGCGGTGGCTACACCTTC.

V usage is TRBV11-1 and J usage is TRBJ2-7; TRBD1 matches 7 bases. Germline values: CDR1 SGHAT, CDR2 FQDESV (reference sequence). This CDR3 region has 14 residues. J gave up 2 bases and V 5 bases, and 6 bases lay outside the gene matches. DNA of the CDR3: TGTGCCAGCAGCACAGGACAGGCCCCCTACGAGCAGTACTTC. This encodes CASSTGQAPYEQYF.

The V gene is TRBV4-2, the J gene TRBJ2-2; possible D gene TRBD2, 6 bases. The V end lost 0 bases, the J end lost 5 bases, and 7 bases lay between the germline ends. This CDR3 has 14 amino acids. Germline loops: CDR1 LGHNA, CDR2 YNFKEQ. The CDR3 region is CASSQERGTGELFF. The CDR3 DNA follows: TGTGCCAGCAGCCAAGAACGGGGGACCGGGGAGCTGTTTTTT.

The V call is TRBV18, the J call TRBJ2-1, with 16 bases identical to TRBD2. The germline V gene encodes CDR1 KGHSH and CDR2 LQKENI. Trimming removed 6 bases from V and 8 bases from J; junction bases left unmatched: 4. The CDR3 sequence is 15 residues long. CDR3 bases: TGTGCCAGCTCGGGGACTAGCGGGAGGGCAGATGAGCAGTTCTTC. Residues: CASSGTSGRADEQFF.

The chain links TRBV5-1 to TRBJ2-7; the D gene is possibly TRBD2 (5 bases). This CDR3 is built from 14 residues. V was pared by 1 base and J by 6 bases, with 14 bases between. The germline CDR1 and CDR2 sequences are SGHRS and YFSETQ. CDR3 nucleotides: TGCGCCAGCAGCTTGAAGTCTAGCTCGGGCGAGCAGTACTTC. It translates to CASSLKSSSGEQYF.

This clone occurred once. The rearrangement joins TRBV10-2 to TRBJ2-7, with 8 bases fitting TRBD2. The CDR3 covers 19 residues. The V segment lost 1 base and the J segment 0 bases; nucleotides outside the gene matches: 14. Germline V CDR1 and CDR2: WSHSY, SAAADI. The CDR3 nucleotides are TGCGCCAGCAGTGAGTTCGCGGGGCGAGCGGGGGCCACCTCCTACGAGCAGTACTTC. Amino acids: CASSEFAGRAGATSYEQYF.

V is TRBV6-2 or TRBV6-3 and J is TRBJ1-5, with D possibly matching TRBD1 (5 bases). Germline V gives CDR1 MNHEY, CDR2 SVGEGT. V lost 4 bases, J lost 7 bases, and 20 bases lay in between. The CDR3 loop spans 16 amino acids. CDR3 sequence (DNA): TGTGCCAGCAGTTCCGTCCTCGGGCAGGGTGGACAGCCCCAGCATTTT. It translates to CASSSVLGQGGQPQHF.

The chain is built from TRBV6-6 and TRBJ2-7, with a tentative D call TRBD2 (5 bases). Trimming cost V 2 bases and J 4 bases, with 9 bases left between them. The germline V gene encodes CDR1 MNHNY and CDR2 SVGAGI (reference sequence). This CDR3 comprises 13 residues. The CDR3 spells CASSYTTGYEQYF. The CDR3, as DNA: TGTGCCAGCAGTTACACGACGGGGTACGAGCAGTACTTC.

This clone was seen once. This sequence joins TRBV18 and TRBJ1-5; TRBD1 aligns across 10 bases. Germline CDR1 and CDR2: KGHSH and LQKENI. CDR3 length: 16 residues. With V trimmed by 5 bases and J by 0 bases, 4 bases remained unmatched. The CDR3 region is CASSGGTGVSNQPQHF. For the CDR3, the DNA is TGTGCCAGCTCAGGCGGGACAGGGGTTAGCAATCAGCCCCAGCATTTT.

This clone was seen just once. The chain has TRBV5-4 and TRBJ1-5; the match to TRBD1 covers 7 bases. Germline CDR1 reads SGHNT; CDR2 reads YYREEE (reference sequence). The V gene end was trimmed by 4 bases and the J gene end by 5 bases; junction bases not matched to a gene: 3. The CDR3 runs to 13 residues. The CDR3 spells CASSKGGDQPQHF. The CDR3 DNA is TGTGCCAGCAGCAAAGGGGGCGATCAGCCCCAGCATTTT.

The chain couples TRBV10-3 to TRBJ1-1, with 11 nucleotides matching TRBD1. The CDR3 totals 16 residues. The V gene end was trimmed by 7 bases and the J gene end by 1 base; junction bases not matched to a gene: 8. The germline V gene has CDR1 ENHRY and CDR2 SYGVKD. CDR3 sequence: CAIKEGQGVTNTEAFF. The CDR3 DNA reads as TGTGCCATCAAAGAGGGACAGGGGGTGACGAACACTGAAGCTTTCTTT.

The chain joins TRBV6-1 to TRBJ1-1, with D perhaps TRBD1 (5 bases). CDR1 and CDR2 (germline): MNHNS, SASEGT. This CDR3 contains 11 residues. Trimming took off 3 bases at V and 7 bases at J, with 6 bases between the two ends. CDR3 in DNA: TGTGCCAGCAGTGAGGGGCATGAAGCTTTCTTT. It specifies CASSEGHEAFF.

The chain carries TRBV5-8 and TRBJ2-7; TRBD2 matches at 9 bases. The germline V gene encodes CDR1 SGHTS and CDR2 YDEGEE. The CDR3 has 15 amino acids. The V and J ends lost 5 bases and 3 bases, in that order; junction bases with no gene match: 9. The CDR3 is CASSTGTSRIYEQYF. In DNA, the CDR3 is TGTGCCAGCAGTACCGGGACTAGCAGAATCTACGAGCAGTACTTC.

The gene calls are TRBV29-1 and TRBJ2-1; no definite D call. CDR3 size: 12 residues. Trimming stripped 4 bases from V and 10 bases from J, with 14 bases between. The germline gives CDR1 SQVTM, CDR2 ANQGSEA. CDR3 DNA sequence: TGCAGCGTTGTCCAGGTCTTTGTCGAGCAGTTCTTC. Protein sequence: CSVVQVFVEQFF.